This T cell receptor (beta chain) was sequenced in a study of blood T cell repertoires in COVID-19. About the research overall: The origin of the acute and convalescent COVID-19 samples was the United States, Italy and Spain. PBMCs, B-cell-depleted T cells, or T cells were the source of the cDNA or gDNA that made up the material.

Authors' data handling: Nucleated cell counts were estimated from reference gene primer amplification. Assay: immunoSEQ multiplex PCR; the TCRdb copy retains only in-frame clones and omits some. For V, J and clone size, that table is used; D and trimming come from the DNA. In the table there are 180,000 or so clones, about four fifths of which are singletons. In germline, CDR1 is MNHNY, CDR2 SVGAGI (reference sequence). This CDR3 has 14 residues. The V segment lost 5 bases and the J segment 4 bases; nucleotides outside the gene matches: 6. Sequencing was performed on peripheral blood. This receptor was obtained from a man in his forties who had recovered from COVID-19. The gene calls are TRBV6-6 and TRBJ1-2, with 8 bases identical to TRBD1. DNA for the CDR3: TGTGCCAGCAGTCCCAGGGGGCGCGGCTATGGCTACACCTTC. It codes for CASSPRGRGYGYTF.